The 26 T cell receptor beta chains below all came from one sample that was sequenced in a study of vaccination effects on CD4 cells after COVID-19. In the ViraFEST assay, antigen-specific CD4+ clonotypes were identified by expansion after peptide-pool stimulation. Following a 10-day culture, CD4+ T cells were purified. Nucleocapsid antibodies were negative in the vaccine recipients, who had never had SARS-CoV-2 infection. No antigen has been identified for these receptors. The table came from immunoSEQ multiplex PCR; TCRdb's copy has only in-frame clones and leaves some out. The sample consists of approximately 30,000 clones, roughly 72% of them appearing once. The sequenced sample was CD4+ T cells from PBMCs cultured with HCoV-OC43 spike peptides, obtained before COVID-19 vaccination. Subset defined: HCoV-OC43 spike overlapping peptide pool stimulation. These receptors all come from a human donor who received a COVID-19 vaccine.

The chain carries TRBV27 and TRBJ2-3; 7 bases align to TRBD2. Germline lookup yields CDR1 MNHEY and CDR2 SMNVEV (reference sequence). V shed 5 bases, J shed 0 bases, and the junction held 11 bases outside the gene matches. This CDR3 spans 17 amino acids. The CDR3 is CASSPPPLRGSTDTQYF. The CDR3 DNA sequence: TGTGCCAGCAGTCCGCCCCCCTTGCGGGGGAGCACAGATACGCAGTATTTT.

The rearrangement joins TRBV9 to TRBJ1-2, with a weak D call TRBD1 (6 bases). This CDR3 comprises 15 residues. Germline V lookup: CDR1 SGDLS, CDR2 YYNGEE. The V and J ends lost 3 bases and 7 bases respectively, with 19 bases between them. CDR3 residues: CASSALTSGAGGYTF. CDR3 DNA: TGTGCCAGCAGCGCCCTCACGTCAGGGGCGGGTGGCTACACCTTC.

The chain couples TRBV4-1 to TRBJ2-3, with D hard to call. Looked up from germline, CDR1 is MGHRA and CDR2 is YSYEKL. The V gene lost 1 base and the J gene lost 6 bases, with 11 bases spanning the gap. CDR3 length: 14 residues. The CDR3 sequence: CASSQAGSMDTQYF. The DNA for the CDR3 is TGCGCCAGCAGCCAAGCAGGTAGTATGGATACGCAGTATTTT.

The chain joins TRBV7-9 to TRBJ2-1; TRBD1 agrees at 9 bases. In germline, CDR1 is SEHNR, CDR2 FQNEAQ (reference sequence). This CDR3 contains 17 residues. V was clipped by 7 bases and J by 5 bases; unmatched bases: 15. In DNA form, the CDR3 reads TGTGCCAGCACCCCTCCACGGACAGGGGCAGGGCACAATGAGCAGTTCTTC. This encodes CASTPPRTGAGHNEQFF.

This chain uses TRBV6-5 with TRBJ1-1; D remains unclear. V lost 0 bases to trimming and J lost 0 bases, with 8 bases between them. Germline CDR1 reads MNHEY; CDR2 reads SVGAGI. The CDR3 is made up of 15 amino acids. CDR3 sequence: CASSYSYRLNTEAFF. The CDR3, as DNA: TGTGCCAGCAGTTACTCTTACAGATTGAACACTGAAGCTTTCTTT.

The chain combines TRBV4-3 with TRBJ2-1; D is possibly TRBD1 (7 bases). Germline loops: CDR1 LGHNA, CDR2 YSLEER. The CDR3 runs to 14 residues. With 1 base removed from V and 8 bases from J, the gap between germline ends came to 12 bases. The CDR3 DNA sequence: TGCGCCAGCAGCCAAGGAAGGAGGGGGCATGAGCAGTTCTTC. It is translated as CASSQGRRGHEQFF.

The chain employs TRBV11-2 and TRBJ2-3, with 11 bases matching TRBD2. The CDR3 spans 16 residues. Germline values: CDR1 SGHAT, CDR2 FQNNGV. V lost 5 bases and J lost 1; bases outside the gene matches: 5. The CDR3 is CASSPLLAGGTDTQYF. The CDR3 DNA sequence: TGTGCCAGCAGCCCGTTACTAGCGGGGGGCACAGATACGCAGTATTTT. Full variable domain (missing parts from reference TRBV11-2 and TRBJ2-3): EAGVAQSPRYKIIEKRQSVAFWCNPISGHATLYWYQQILGQGPKLLIQFQNNGVVDDSQLPKDRFSAERLKGVDSTLKIQPAKLEDSAVYLCASSPLLAGGTDTQYFGPGTRLTVL.

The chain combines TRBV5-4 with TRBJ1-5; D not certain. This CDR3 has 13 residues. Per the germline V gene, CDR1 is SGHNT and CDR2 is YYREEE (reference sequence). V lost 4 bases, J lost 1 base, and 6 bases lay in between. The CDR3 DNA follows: TGTGCCAGCAGCCCCGACAGCAATCAGCCCCAGCATTTT. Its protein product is CASSPDSNQPQHF.

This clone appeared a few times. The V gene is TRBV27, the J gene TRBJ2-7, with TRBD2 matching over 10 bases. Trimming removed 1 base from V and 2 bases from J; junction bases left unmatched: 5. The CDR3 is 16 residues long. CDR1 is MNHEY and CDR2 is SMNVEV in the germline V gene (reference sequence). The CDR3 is CASSLFPSGRTYEQYF. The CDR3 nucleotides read TGTGCCAGCAGTTTATTCCCTAGCGGGAGAACCTACGAGCAGTACTTC.

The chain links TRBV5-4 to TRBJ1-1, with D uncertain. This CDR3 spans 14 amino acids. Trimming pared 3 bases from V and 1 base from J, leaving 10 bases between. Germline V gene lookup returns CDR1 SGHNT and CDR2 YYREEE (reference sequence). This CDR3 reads CASSSGGGNTEAFF. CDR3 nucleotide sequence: TGTGCCAGCAGCTCAGGAGGAGGGAACACTGAAGCTTTCTTT.

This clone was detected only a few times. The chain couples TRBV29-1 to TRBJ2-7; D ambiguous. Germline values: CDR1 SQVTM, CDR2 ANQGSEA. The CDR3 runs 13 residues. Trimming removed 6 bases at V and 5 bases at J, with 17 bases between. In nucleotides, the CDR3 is TGCAGCGTCTCCCCAGGTGGAACCCACGAGCAGTACTTC. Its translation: CSVSPGGTHEQYF.

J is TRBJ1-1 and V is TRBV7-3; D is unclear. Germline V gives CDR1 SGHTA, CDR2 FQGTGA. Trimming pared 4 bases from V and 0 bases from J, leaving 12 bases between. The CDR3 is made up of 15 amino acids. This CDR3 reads CASSSTPGLNTEAFF. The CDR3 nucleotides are TGTGCCAGCAGCTCCACCCCCGGGCTGAACACTGAAGCTTTCTTT. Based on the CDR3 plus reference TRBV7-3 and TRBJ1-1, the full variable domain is GAGVSQTPSNKVTEKGKYVELRCDPISGHTALYWYRQSLGQGPEFLIYFQGTGAADDSGLPNDRFFAVRPEGSVSTLKIQRTERGDSAVYLCASSSTPGLNTEAFFGQGTRLTVV.

In nucleotides, the CDR3 is TGTGCCAGCAGCTCCACATACAGGGGTCACTATGGCTACACCTTC. Its translation is CASSSTYRGHYGYTF. The chain is built from TRBV11-2 and TRBJ1-2, with TRBD1 matching over 7 bases. V shed 4 bases, J shed 3 bases, and the junction held 8 bases outside the gene matches. CDR1 SGHAT and CDR2 FQNNGV come from the germline V gene. This CDR3 spans 15 amino acids.

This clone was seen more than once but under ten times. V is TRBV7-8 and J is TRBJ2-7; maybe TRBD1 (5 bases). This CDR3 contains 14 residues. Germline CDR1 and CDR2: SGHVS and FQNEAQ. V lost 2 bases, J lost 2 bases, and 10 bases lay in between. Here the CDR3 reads CASSLKRQPYEQYF. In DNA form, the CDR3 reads TGTGCCAGCAGCTTAAAACGACAGCCCTACGAGCAGTACTTC. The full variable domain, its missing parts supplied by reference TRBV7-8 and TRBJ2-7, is GAGVSQSPRYKVAKRGQDVALRCDPISGHVSLFWYQQALGQGPEFLTYFQNEAQLDKSGLPSDRFFAERPEGSVSTLKIQRTQQEDSAVYLCASSLKRQPYEQYFGPGTRLTVT.

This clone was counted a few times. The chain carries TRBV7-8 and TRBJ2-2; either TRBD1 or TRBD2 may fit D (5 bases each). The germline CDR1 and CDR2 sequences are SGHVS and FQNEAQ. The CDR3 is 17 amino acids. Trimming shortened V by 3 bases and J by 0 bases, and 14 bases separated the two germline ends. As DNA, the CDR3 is TGTGCCAGCAGCTTCTATCTCGGGGCCTCGAACACCGGGGAGCTGTTTTTT. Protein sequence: CASSFYLGASNTGELFF.

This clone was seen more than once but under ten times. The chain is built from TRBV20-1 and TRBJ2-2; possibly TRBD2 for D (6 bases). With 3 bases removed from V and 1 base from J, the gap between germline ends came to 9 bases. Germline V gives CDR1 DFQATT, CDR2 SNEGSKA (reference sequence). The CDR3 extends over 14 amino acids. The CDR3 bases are TGCAGTGCTAGTATTAGCGGGAACACCGGGGAGCTGTTTTTT. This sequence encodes CSASISGNTGELFF.

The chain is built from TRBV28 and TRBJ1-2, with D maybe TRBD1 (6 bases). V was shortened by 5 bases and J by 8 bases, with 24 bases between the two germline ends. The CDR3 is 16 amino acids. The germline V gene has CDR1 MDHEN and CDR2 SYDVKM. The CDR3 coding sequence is TGTGCCAGCAGTCCCCCCCCGGGGGCGGGAAGTATCGGCTACACCTTC. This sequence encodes CASSPPPGAGSIGYTF.

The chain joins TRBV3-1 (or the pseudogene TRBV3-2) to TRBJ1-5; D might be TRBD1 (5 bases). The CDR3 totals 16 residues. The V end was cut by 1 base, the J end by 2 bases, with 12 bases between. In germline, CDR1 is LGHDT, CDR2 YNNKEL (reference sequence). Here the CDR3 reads CASSQAGFGGNQPQHF. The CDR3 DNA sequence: TGTGCCAGCAGCCAAGCAGGGTTCGGGGGCAATCAGCCCCAGCATTTT.

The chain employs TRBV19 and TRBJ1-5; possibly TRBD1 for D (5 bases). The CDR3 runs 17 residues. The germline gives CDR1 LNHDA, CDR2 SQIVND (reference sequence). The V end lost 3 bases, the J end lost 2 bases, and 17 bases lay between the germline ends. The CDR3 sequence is CASSIEGRAWGNQPQHF. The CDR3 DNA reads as TGTGCCAGTAGTATCGAAGGCAGGGCATGGGGCAATCAGCCCCAGCATTTT.

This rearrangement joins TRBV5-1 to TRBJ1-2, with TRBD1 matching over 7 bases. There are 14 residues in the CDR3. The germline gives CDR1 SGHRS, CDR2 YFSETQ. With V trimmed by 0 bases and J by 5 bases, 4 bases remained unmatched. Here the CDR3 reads CASSLEDRPYGYTF. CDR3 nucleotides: TGCGCCAGCAGCTTGGAGGACAGGCCTTATGGCTACACCTTC.

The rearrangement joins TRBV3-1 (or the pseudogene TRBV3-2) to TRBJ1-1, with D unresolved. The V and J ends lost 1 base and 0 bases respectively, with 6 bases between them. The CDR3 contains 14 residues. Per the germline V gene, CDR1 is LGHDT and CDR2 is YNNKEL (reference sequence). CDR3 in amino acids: CASSQGRMNTEAFF. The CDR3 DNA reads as TGTGCCAGCAGCCAAGGACGGATGAACACTGAAGCTTTCTTT.

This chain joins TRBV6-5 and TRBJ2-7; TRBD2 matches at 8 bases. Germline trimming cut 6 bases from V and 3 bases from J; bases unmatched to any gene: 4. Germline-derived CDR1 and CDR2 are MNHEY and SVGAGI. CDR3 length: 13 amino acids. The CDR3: CASRRGGIYEQYF. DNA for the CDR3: TGTGCCAGCAGACGGGGGGGTATCTACGAGCAGTACTTC.

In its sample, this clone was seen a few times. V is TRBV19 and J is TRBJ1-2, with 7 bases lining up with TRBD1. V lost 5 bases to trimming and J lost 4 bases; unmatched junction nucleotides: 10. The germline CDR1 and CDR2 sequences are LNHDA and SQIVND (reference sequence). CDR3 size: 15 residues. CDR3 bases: TGTGCCAGTAGTCACTCCCAGGGGGTGTTCTATGGCTACACCTTC. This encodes CASSHSQGVFYGYTF.

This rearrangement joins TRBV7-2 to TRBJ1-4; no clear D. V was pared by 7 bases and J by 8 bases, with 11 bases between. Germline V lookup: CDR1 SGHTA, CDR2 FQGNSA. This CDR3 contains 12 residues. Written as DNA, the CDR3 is TGTGCCAGCACCCACCCGGGGGAAAAACTGTTTTTT. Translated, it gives CASTHPGEKLFF.

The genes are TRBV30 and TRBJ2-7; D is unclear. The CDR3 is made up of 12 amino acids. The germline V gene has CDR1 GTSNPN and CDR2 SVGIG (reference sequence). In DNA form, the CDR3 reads TGTTCAGCCCGGTTAAGCTCCTACGAGCAGTACTTC. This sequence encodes CSARLSSYEQYF.

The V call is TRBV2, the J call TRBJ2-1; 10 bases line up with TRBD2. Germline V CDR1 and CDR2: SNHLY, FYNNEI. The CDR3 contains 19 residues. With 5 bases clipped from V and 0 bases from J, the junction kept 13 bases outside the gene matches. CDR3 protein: CASSKFGGLAASSYNEQFF. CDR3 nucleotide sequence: TGTGCCAGCAGTAAGTTCGGCGGACTAGCGGCCAGCTCCTACAATGAGCAGTTCTTC.